These T cell receptor beta chains were read from a single sample in a study of vaccination effects on CD4 cells after COVID-19. Assay used: immunoSEQ multiplex PCR; TCRdb lists only in-frame clones, some missing. The sample includes roughly 71,000 clones, 76% seen only once; the top ten take approximately 0.95%. These receptors have no known antigen. Sequenced material: CD4+ T cells from PBMCs cultured with HCoV-OC43 spike peptides, taken after COVID-19 vaccination. Receptors were obtained from a human donor who received a COVID-19 vaccine. Both conserved end residues are part of each CDR3. A D gene is named only where the DNA matches it firmly. Only part of the rows carry a size: once, few, many, or a class if the clone is expanded.

clone size: -; D gene: TRBD2; J gene: TRBJ2-3; V gene: TRBV7-9; CDR3 DNA: TGTGCCAGCAGTAGTAGCGGGGGGGCCGGAGATACGCAGTATTTT; CDR3 protein: CASSSSGGAGDTQYF
clone size: -; D gene: -; J gene: TRBJ1-6; V gene: TRBV7-2; CDR3 DNA: TGTGCCAGCAGCTTAGGATTAAGGAGGGTGGGGTCACCCCTCCACTTT; CDR3 protein: CASSLGLRRVGSPLHF
clone size: -; D gene: -; J gene: TRBJ2-3; V gene: TRBV6-6; CDR3 DNA: TGTGCCAGCAGTCCGACCGCGGGCAGGGGTCGAGGAGATACGCAGTATTTT; CDR3 protein: CASSPTAGRGRGDTQYF
clone size: few; D gene: -; J gene: TRBJ2-1; V gene: TRBV4-1; CDR3 DNA: TGCGCCAGCAGCCAAACAGGGTCCTACAATGAGCAGTTCTTC; CDR3 protein: CASSQTGSYNEQFF
clone size: -; D gene: -; J gene: TRBJ1-1; V gene: TRBV15; CDR3 DNA: TGTGCCACCAGCAGAGATCGATCAGGCACTGAAGCTTTCTTT; CDR3 protein: CATSRDRSGTEAFF
clone size: -; D gene: -; J gene: TRBJ1-5; V gene: TRBV6-5; CDR3 DNA: TGTGCCAGCAGTTCCAGGGCTGGGGAAAGCAATCAGCCCCAGCATTTT; CDR3 protein: CASSSRAGESNQPQHF
clone size: -; D gene: TRBD2; J gene: TRBJ2-3; V gene: TRBV7-2; CDR3 DNA: TGTGCCAGCAGCTTAGCGCCCCCTAGCGGGGGAGATACGCAGTATTTT; CDR3 protein: CASSLAPPSGGDTQYF
clone size: -; D gene: TRBD2; J gene: TRBJ2-5; V gene: TRBV27; CDR3 DNA: TGTGCCAGCAGGACACCCGGGGGAGGGCGAGAGACCCAGTACTTC; CDR3 protein: CASRTPGGGRETQYF
clone size: -; D gene: -; J gene: TRBJ1-3; V gene: TRBV3-1/TRBV3-2; CDR3 DNA: TGTGCCAGCAGCCAAGTCACCTCTGGAAACACCATATATTTT; CDR3 protein: CASSQVTSGNTIYF
clone size: -; D gene: TRBD1; J gene: TRBJ1-2; V gene: TRBV4-1; CDR3 DNA: TGCGCCAGCAGCCAGCCCAGGGGGGACAGTCGTGGCTACACCTTC; CDR3 protein: CASSQPRGDSRGYTF
clone size: once; D gene: -; J gene: TRBJ2-3; V gene: TRBV5-1; CDR3 DNA: TGCGCCAGCAGCTGGCCGACTAGCACAGATACGCAGTATTTT; CDR3 protein: CASSWPTSTDTQYF
clone size: once; D gene: TRBD1; J gene: TRBJ2-3; V gene: TRBV24-1; CDR3 DNA: TGTGCCACCAGTGATCCTCGACAGGGTAGTTTTTTTAGCACAGATACGCAGTATTTT; CDR3 protein: CATSDPRQGSFFSTDTQYF
clone size: -; D gene: TRBD1; J gene: TRBJ1-1; V gene: TRBV30; CDR3 DNA: TGTGCCTGGCCCCGGACAGGGAACACTGAAGCTTTCTTT; CDR3 protein: CAWPRTGNTEAFF
clone size: -; D gene: -; J gene: TRBJ1-2; V gene: TRBV3-1/TRBV3-2; CDR3 DNA: TGTGCCAGCAGCCAAGCTCCAGGGAACTATGGCTACACCTTC; CDR3 protein: CASSQAPGNYGYTF
clone size: -; D gene: TRBD2; J gene: TRBJ2-3; V gene: TRBV7-8; CDR3 DNA: TGTGCCAGCAGCTTAGGGGCTAGCGGGGGGGGGCAGTATTTT; CDR3 protein: CASSLGASGGGQYF
clone size: -; D gene: TRBD1; J gene: TRBJ1-3; V gene: TRBV7-2; CDR3 DNA: TGTGCCAGCAGCCCGCGGACAGGGTGGTCCTCTGGAAACACCATATATTTT; CDR3 protein: CASSPRTGWSSGNTIYF
clone size: -; D gene: TRBD1; J gene: TRBJ1-5; V gene: TRBV6-5; CDR3 DNA: TGTGCCAGCAGATTGACAGGGCTCAATCAGCCCCAGCATTTT; CDR3 protein: CASRLTGLNQPQHF
clone size: -; D gene: TRBD1; J gene: TRBJ2-5; V gene: TRBV7-2; CDR3 DNA: TGTGCCAGCAGCCCCGAACCGGGACAGGGGAAGACCCAGTACTTC; CDR3 protein: CASSPEPGQGKTQYF
clone size: -; D gene: TRBD1; J gene: TRBJ1-1; V gene: TRBV19; CDR3 DNA: TGTGCCAGTAGTACCTCCCCGGGACAGGGTCGCACTGAAGCTTTCTTT; CDR3 protein: CASSTSPGQGRTEAFF
clone size: once; D gene: -; J gene: TRBJ2-1; V gene: TRBV28; CDR3 DNA: TGTGCCAGCACCACACGAGGCGGCGAGCAGTTCTTC; CDR3 protein: CASTTRGGEQFF
clone size: -; D gene: -; J gene: TRBJ1-4; V gene: TRBV7-2; CDR3 DNA: TGTGCCAGCAGCCGGGGCCGGGGAGGGGGAAGGGAAAAACTGTTTTTT; CDR3 protein: CASSRGRGGGREKLFF